The rows below give T cell receptor beta chains drawn from one sample of a study of human T cells and chemical hapten exposure. In TCRdb, the RACE reads were re-called with MiXCR into one record per CDR3 protein. The sample lists around 330,000 distinct CDR3 sequences; approximately 5.8% were seen once. Sequenced material: whole blood, taken in connection with sensitization to the hapten diphenylcyclopropenone (DPC). The receptors derive from a woman between 18 and 29 years old with alopecia areata. Some clones in this sample may be carry-over from other donors' samples. Each CDR3 is given with its conserved first and last residue. The D gene is left open where the match is weak. Only some rows state a clone size, as once, few, many or a class for expanded clones.

D	V	J	size	CDR3
.	TRBV6-6	TRBJ1-1	.	CASSSTRRGLNTEAFF
TRBD1	TRBV7-2	TRBJ2-2	.	CASGRDSNTGELFF
TRBD2	TRBV12-3/TRBV12-4	TRBJ2-1	.	CASRTSAGGTNNEQFF
.	TRBV20-1	TRBJ2-3	many	CSARDLGGGSTDTQYF
.	TRBV20-1	TRBJ2-2	.	CSARSAGGSRTGELFF
.	TRBV20-1	TRBJ1-5	few	CSALPPLGGQPQHF
.	TRBV5-5	TRBJ2-7	.	CASSPIGDGSSYEQYF
TRBD1	TRBV12-3/TRBV12-4	TRBJ1-2	many	CASRTPTDRGPNGYTF
.	TRBV19	TRBJ1-1	.	CASRTGTQAFF
TRBD1	TRBV29-1	TRBJ2-1	.	CSVEEGTGTDEQFF
TRBD1	TRBV18	TRBJ1-2	many	CASSRDRGDYGYTF
TRBD2	TRBV20-1	TRBJ2-3	few	CSAREVVAGGPTDTQYF
TRBD1	TRBV12-3/TRBV12-4	TRBJ2-1	few	CASSGTGENPFF
.	TRBV7-8	TRBJ1-1	few	CASSLAHGQYTEAFF
TRBD1	TRBV7-9	TRBJ1-4	many	CASSSLTGSNEKLFF
TRBD2	TRBV6-2/TRBV6-3	TRBJ2-5	.	CASSYSGTSERQTQYF
.	TRBV4-2	TRBJ1-1	.	CASSDTFLDTEAFF
TRBD1	TRBV2	TRBJ1-5	many	CASSGQDSGQPQHF
TRBD1	TRBV6-1	TRBJ1-2	few	CASYGTGDPNYGYTF
.	TRBV7-9	TRBJ1-3	.	CASSADRSPGNTIYF
TRBD1	TRBV10-3	TRBJ2-1	many	CAISSTGVAVSEQFF
TRBD1	TRBV12-3/TRBV12-4	TRBJ2-1	many	CASSLAQGGQFF
.	TRBV5-1	TRBJ1-2	.	CASSPQELNYGYTF